This T cell receptor (beta chain) was captured in a study of OX40 agonist ivuxolimab in advanced cancers. About the study: Among those enrolled, mean age was about 63 years (range about 23 to 85) and less than 90% were male. Whole-study results and caveats: Among the lowest peripheral clonal expansion occurred in 0.1-3.0 mg/kg partial responders.

This CDR3 spans 17 amino acids. CDR1 and CDR2 (germline): SGHTA, FQGNSA. Trimming took off 1 base at V and 2 bases at J, with 16 bases between the two ends. A remark on this clone: Its target is not known.

Prior autoimmune disease or systemic immunosuppression barred patients. The assay was immunoSEQ multiplex PCR, and TCRdb's table has in-frame clones only and misses some. The top ten clones hold 5.5% to 7% of a sample with some 76,000 clones, 85% to 95% of them seen once. The sample was CD4+ or CD8+ T cells sorted from blood, taken in a trial of the OX40 agonist ivuxolimab. The chain combines TRBV7-2 with TRBJ2-3, with D possibly TRBD2 on 6 matching bases. The source of this sequence is an adult with an advanced solid tumor such as melanoma, head and neck, liver or kidney cancer. The CDR3 loop is CASSLDILDYHTDTQYF. CDR3 DNA sequence: TGTGCCAGCAGCTTAGATATACTGGACTACCACACAGATACGCAGTATTTT.